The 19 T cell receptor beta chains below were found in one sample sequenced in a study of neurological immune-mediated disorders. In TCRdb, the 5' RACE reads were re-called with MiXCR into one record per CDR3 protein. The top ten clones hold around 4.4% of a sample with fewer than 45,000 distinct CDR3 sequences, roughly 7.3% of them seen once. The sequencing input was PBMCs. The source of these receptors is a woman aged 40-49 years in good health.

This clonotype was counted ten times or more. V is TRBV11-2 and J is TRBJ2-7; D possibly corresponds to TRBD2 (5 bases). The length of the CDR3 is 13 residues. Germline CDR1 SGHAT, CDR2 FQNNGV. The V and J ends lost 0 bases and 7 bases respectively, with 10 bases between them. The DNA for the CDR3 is TGTGCCAGCAGCTTAGATGGGCTAGCTGAGCAGTACGTC. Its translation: CASSLDGLAEQYV.

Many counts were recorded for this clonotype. The CDR3 reads CASSHLTYEQYF. The DNA for the CDR3 is TGTGCCAGCAGCCACCTGACCTACGAGCAGTACTTC. This rearrangement joins TRBV3-1 to TRBJ2-7; no reliable D call. The CDR3 is made up of 12 amino acids. Germline-derived CDR1 and CDR2 are LGHDT and YNNKEL (reference sequence). Between the trimmed V and J ends, which lost 3 bases and 2 bases, there was a span of 5 bases.

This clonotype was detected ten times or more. The CDR3 region has the DNA TGTGCCTCGGGGTTTCCCCAGTACTTC. It specifies CASGFPQYF. The J gene is TRBJ2-5, the V gene TRBV6-5, with a weak D call TRBD2 (5 bases). The germline V gene encodes CDR1 MNHEY and CDR2 SVGAGI. Trimming took off 11 bases at V and 9 bases at J, with 10 bases between the two ends. This CDR3 is built from 9 residues.

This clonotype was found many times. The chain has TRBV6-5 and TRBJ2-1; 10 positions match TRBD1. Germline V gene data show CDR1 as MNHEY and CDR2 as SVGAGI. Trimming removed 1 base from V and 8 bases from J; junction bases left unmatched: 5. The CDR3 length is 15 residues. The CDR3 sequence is CASSYFGQGVHEQFF. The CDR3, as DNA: TGTGCCAGCAGTTACTTCGGACAGGGGGTACATGAGCAGTTCTTC.

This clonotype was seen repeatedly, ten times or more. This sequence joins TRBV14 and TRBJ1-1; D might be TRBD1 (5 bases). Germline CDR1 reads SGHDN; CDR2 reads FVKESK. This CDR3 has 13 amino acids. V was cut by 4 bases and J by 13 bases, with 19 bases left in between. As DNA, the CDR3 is TGTGCCAGCAGCCTTCACCCCCCAGGGACCGTTTTCTTT. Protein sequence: CASSLHPPGTVFF. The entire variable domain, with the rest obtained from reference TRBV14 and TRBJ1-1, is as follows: EAGVTQFPSHSVIEKGQTVTLRCDPISGHDNLYWYRRVMGKEIKFLLHFVKESKQDESGMPNNRFLAERTGGTYSTLKVQPAELEDSGVYFCASSLHPPGTVFFGQGTRLTVV.

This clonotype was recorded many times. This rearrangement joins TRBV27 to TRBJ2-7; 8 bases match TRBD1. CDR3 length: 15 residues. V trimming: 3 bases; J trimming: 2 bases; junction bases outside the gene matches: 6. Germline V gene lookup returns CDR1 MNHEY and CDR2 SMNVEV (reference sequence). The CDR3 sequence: CASSFQGQVPYEQYF. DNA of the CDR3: TGTGCCAGCAGTTTTCAGGGACAGGTTCCCTACGAGCAGTACTTC.

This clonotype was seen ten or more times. The CDR3 sequence: CASSGGSEAFF. The CDR3 DNA follows: TGTGCCAGCAGTGGGGGGAGTGAAGCTTTCTTT. This rearrangement joins TRBV2 to TRBJ1-1, with a tentative D call TRBD1 (5 bases). CDR1 SNHLY and CDR2 FYNNEI come from the germline V gene. The V and J ends lost 4 bases and 7 bases respectively, with 7 bases between them. The CDR3 is 11 amino acids.

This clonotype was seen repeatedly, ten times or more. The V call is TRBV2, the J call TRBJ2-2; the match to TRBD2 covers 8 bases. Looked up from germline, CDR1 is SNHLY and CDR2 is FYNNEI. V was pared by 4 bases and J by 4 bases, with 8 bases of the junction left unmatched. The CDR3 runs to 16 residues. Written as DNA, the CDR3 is TGTGCCAGCAGTGTGAGACTAGCGAAGGGCACCGGGGAGCTGTTTTTT. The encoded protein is CASSVRLAKGTGELFF.

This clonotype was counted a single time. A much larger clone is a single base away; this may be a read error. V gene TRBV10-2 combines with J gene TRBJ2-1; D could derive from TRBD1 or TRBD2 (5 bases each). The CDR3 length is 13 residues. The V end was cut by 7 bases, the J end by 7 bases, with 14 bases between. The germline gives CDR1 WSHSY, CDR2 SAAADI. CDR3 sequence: CASILLGENEQFF. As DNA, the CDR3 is TGCGCCAGCATCTTGCTGGGGGAAAATGAGCAGTTCTTC.

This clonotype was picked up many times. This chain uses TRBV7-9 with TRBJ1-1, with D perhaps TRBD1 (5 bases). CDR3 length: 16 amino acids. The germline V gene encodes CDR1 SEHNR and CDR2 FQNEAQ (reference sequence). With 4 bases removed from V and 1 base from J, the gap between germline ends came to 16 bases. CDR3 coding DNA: TGTGCCAGCAGCTGGAAAATCGGGCAGGGGAACACTGAAGCTTTCTTT. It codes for CASSWKIGQGNTEAFF.

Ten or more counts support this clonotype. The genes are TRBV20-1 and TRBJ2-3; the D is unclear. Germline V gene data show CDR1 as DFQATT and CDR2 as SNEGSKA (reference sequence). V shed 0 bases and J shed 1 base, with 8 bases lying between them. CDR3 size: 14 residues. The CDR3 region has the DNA TGCAGTGCTAGAGATACAATGGGCACAGATACGCAGTATTTT. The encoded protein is CSARDTMGTDTQYF.

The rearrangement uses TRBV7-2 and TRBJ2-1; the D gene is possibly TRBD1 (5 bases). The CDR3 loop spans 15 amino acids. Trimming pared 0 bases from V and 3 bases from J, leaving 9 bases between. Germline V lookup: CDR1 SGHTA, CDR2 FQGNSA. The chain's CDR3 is CASSLAGAIYNEQFF. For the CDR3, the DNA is TGTGCCAGCAGCTTAGCTGGGGCAATCTACAATGAGCAGTTCTTC. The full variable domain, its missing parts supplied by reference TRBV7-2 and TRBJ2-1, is GAGVSQSPSNKVTEKGKDVELRCDPISGHTALYWYRQSLGQGLEFLIYFQGNSAPDKSGLPSDRFSAERTGGSVSTLTIQRTQQEDSAVYLCASSLAGAIYNEQFFGPGTRLTVL.

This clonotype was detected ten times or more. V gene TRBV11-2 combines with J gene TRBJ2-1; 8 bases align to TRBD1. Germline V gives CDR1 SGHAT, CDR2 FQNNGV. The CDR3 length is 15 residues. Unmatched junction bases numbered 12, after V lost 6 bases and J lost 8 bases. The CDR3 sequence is CASSTRQGFFYEQFF. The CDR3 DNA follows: TGTGCCAGCAGTACGCGACAGGGGTTTTTCTATGAGCAGTTCTTC. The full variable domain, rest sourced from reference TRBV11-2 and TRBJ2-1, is EAGVAQSPRYKIIEKRQSVAFWCNPISGHATLYWYQQILGQGPKLLIQFQNNGVVDDSQLPKDRFSAERLKGVDSTLKIQPAKLEDSAVYLCASSTRQGFFYEQFFGPGTRLTVL.

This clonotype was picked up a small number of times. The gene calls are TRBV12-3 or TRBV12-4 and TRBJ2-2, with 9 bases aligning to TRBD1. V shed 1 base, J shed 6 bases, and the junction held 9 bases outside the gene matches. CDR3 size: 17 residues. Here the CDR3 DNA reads TGTGCCAGCAGTTTAGAGATTGGGACAGGGAGGGCCGGGGAGCTGTTTTTT. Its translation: CASSLEIGTGRAGELFF.

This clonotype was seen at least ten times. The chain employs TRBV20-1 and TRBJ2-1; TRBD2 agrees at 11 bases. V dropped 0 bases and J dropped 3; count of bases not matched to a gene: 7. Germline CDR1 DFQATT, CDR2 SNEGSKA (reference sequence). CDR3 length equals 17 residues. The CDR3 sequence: CSARDWATSGIYNEQFF. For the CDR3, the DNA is TGCAGTGCTAGAGACTGGGCGACTAGCGGGATCTACAATGAGCAGTTCTTC.

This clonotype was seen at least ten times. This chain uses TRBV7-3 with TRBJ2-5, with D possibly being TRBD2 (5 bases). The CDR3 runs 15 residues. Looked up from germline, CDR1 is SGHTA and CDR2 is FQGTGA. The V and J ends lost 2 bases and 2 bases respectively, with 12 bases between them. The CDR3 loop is CASSLLIAFQETQYF. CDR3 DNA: TGTGCCAGCAGCTTATTAATAGCGTTTCAAGAGACCCAGTACTTC.

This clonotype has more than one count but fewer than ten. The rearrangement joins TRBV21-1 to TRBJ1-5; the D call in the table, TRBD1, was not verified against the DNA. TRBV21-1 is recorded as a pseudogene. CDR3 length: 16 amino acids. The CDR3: CASSKGGTPHDQPQHF. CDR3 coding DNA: TGTGCCAGCAGCAAAGGCGGGACCCCGCACGATCAGCCCCAGCATTTT.

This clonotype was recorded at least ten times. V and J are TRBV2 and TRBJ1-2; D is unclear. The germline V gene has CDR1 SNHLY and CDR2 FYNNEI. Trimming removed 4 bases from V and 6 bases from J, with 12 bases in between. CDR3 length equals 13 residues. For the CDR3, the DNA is TGTGCCAGCAGTGCTAGGGCGGGCCATGGCTACACCTTC. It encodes CASSARAGHGYTF.

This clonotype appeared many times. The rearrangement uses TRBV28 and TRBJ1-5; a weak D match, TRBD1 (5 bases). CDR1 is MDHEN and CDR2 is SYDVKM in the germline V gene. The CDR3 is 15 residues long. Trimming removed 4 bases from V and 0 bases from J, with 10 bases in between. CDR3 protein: CASSSPGISNQPQHF. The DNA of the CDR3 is TGTGCCAGCAGTTCCCCAGGGATTAGCAATCAGCCCCAGCATTTT.